This TCR beta chain was identified during a study of cytomegalovirus exposure and HLA in healthy donors. Generated by immunoSEQ multiplex PCR, the TCRdb table keeps only in-frame clones and is missing some. Of 90,000 to 100,000 clones in the sample, roughly 90% are singletons; the top ten hold 5.5% to 7%. This clone came up once. Its antigen is as yet unknown. General study findings and limits: The majority of TCR sequences were rare, yet some public TCRs appeared in many donors.

CDR1 ENHRY and CDR2 SYGVKD come from the germline V gene. V lost 3 bases and J lost 0, with 8 bases in between. This CDR3 is 14 amino acids long. The clonotype originates from a young man in good health and CMV-seropositive. The rearrangement links TRBV10-3 to TRBJ1-1; D not resolved. The specimen sequenced was PBMCs. The chain's CDR3 is CAISDDTMNTEAFF. DNA for the CDR3: TGTGCCATCAGTGACGACACCATGAACACTGAAGCTTTCTTT.